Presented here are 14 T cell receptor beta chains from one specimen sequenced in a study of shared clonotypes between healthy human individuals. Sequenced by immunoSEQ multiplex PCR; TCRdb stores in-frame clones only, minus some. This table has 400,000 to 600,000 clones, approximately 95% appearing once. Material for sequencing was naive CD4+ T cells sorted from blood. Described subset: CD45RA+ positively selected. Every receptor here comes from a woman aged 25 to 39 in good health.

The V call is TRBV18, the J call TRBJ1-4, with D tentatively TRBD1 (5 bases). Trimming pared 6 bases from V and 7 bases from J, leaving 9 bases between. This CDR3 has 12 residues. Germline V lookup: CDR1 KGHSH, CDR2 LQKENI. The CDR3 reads CASSKGAEKLFF. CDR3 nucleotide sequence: TGTGCCAGCTCCAAAGGGGCTGAAAAACTGTTTTTT. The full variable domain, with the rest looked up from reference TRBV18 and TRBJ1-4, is NAGVMQNPRHLVRRRGQEARLRCSPMKGHSHVYWYRQLPEEGLKFMVYLQKENIIDESGMPKERFSAEFPKEGPSILRIQQVVRGDSAAYFCASSKGAEKLFFGSGTQLSVL.

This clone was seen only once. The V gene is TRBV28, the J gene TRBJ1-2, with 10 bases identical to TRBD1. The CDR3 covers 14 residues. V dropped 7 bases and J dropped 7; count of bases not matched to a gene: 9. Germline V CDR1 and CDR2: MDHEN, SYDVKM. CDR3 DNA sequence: TGTGCCAGCACCCCCGGGACAGGGGATCGTGGCTACACCTTC. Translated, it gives CASTPGTGDRGYTF.

The CDR3 nucleotides read TGTGCCTCTAAGACAGGGATGAACACTGAAGCTTTCTTT. This gives the protein CASKTGMNTEAFF. V and J are TRBV30 and TRBJ1-1; 7 nucleotides align to TRBD1. The length of the CDR3 is 13 residues. The trim removed 7 bases at V and 0 bases at J, leaving 5 bases unmatched. Germline lookup yields CDR1 GTSNPN and CDR2 SVGIG (reference sequence).

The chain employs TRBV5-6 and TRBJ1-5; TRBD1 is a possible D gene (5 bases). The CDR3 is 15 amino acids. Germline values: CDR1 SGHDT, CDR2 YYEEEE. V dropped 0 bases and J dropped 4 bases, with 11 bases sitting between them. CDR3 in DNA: TGTGCCAGCAGCTTGGCGGGGGTGTTGAATCAGCCCCAGCATTTT. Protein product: CASSLAGVLNQPQHF.

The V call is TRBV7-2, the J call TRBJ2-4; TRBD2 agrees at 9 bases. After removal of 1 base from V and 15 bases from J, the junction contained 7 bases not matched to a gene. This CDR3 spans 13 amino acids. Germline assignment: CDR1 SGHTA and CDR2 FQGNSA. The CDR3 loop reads CASSLGGLAGRYF. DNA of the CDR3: TGTGCCAGCAGCTTAGGGGGTCTAGCGGGACGGTACTTC.

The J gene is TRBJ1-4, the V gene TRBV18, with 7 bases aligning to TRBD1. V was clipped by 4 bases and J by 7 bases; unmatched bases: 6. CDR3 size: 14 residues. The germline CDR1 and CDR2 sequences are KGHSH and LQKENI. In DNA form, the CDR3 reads TGTGCCAGCTCACTCCAGGGGGTTCTTGAAAAACTGTTTTTT. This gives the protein CASSLQGVLEKLFF.

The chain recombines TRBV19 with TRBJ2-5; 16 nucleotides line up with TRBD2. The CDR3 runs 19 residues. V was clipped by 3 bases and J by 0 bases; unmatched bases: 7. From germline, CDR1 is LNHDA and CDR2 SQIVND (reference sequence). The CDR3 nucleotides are TGTGCCAGTAGTATGGGACTAGCGGGAGGGCCTGGGTACCAAGAGACCCAGTACTTC. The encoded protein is CASSMGLAGGPGYQETQYF.

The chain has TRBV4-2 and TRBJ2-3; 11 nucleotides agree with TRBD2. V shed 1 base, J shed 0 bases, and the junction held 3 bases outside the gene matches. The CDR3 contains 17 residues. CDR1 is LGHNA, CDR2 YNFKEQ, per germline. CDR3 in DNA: TGTGCCAGCAGCCAAGTTATAGCGGGAGGGAGCACAGATACGCAGTATTTT. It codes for CASSQVIAGGSTDTQYF.

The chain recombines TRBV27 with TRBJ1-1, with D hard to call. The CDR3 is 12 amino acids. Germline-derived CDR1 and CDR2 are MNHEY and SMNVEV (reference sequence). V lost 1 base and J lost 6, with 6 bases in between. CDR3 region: CASSLFGSEAFF. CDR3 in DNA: TGTGCCAGCAGTTTATTTGGGTCTGAAGCTTTCTTT.

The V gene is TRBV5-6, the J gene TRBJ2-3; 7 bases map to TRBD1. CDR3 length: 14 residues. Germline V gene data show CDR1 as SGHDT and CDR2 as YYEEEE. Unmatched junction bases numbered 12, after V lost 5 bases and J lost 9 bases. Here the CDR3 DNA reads TGTGCCAGCAGTCCAACAGGGGTACGGGGAACGCAGTATTTT. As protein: CASSPTGVRGTQYF.

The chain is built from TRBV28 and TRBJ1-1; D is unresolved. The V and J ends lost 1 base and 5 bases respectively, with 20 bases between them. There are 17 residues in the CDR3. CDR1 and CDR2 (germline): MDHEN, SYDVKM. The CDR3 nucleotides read TGTGCCAGCAGTTTATCCTACCCTGAGGGAGATGGGACTGAAGCTTTCTTT. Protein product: CASSLSYPEGDGTEAFF. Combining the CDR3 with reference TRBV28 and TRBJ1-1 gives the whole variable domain DVKVTQSSRYLVKRTGEKVFLECVQDMDHENMFWYRQDPGLGLRLIYFSYDVKMKEKGDIPEGYSVSREKKERFSLILESASTNQTSMYLCASSLSYPEGDGTEAFFGQGTRLTVV.

This CDR3 reads CASSPGPIETQYF. The CDR3 bases are TGTGCCAGCAGCCCAGGACCGATAGAGACCCAGTACTTC. V and J are TRBV6-5 and TRBJ2-5; D gene unclear. The germline V gene has CDR1 MNHEY and CDR2 SVGAGI. Trimming cost V 6 bases and J 4 bases, with 12 bases left between them. The CDR3 totals 13 residues.

CDR3 in DNA: TGTGCCAGCAGTTGGGGACTAGCGGGAGCGGGTTACAATGAGCAGTTCTTC. Translated, it gives CASSWGLAGAGYNEQFF. This chain connects TRBV27 to TRBJ2-1, with 14 bases aligning to TRBD2. Unmatched junction bases numbered 6, after V lost 4 bases and J lost 4 bases. Germline-derived CDR1 and CDR2 are MNHEY and SMNVEV (reference sequence). The CDR3 sequence is 17 residues long.

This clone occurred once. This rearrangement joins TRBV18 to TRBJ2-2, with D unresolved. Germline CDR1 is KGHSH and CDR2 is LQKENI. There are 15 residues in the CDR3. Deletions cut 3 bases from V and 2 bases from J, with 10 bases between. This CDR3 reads CASSPSRRNTGELFF. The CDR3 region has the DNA TGTGCCAGCTCACCCAGCCGGAGAAACACCGGGGAGCTGTTTTTT.